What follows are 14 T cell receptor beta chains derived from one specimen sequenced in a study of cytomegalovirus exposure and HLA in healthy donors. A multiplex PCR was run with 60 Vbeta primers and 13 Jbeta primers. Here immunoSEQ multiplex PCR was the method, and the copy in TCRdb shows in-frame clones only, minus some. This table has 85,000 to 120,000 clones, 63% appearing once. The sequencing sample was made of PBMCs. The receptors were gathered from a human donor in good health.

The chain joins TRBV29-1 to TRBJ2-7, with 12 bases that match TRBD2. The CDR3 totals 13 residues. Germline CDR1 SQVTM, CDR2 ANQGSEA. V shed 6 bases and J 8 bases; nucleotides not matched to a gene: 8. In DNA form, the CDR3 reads TGCAGCGTCATGGGACTAGCGGGCTCCAAGCAGTACTTC. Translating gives CSVMGLAGSKQYF.

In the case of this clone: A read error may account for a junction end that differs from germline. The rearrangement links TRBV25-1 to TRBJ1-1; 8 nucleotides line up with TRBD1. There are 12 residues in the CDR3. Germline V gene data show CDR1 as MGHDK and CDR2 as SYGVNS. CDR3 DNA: TGTGCCGGCAGGCAGGGGGCGGGTGAAGCTTTCTTT. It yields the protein CAGRQGAGEAFF.

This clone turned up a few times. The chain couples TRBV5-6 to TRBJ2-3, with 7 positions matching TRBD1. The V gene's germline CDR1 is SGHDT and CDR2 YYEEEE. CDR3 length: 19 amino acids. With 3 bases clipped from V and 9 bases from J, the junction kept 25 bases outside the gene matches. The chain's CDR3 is CASSSEPPGQTLDWYTQYF. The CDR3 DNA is TGTGCCAGCAGCTCTGAACCGCCGGGACAGACACTAGATTGGTACACGCAGTATTTT.

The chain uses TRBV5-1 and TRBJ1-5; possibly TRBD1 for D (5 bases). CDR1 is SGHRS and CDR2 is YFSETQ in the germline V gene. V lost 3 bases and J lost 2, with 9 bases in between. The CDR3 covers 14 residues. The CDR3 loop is CASSSTGGNQPQHF. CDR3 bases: TGCGCCAGCAGCTCTACAGGTGGCAATCAGCCCCAGCATTTT.

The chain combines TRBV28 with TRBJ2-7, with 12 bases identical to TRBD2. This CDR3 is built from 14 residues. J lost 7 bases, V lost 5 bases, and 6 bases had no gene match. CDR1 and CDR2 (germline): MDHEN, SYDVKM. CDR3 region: CASSLRLAGEEQYF. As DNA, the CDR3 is TGTGCCAGCAGTCTAAGACTAGCGGGAGAGGAGCAGTACTTC.

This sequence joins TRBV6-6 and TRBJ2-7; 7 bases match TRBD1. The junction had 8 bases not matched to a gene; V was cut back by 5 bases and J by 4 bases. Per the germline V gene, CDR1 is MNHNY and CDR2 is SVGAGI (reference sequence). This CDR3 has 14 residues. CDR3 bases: TGTGCCAGCAGTAACCGGGACAGAGAATACGAGCAGTACTTC. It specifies CASSNRDREYEQYF.

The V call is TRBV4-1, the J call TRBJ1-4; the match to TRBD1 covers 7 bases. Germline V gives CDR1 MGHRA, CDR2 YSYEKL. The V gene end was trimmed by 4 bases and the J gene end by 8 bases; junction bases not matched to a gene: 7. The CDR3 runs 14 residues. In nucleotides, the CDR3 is TGCGCCAGCAGCCTGACAGGGTTCGAAGAAAAACTGTTTTTT. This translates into CASSLTGFEEKLFF.

For the CDR3, the DNA is TGTGCCAGCAGCGAAGGGCCGGGCCAGGGGTACGAGCAGTACTTC. It translates to CASSEGPGQGYEQYF. J is TRBJ2-7 and V is TRBV9; maybe TRBD1 (6 bases). The V and J ends lost 3 bases and 4 bases respectively, with 17 bases between them. This CDR3 comprises 15 residues. Germline loops: CDR1 SGDLS, CDR2 YYNGEE.

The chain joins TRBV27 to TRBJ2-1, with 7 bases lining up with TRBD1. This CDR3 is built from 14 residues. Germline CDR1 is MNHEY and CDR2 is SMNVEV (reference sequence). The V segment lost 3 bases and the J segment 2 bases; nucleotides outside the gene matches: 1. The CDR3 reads CASSLGTAYNEQFF. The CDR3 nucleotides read TGTGCCAGCAGTTTGGGGACAGCCTACAATGAGCAGTTCTTC.

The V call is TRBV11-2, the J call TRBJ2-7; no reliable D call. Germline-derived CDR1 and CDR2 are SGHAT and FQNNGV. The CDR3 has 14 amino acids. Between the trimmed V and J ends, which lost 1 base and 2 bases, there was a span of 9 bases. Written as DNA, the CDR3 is TGTGCCAGCAGCTTAGGGGCAGTAGCCTACGAGCAGTACTTC. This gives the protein CASSLGAVAYEQYF.

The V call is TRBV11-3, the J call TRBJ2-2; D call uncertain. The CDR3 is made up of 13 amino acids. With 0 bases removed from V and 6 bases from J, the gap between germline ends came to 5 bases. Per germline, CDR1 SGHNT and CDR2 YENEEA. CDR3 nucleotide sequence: TGTGCCAGCAGCTTAGATTATGCCGGGGAGCTGTTTTTT. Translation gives CASSLDYAGELFF. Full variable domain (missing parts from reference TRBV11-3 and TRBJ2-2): EAGVVQSPRYKIIEKKQPVAFWCNPISGHNTLYWYLQNLGQGPELLIRYENEEAVDDSQLPKDRFSAERLKGVDSTLKIQPAELGDSAVYLCASSLDYAGELFFGEGSRLTVL.

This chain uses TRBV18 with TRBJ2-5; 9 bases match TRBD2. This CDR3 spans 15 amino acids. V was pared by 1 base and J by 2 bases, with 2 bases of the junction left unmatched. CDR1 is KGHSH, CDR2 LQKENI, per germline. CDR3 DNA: TGTGCCAGCTCACCACTAGCGGGGGATCAAGAGACCCAGTACTTC. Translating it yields CASSPLAGDQETQYF.

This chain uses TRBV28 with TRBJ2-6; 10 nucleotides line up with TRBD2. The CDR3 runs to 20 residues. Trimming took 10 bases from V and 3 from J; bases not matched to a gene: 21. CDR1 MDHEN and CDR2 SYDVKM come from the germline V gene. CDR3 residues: CATDKTGISGRRGGANVLTF. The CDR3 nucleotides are TGTGCCACCGACAAGACAGGCATTAGCGGGAGGCGGGGTGGGGCCAACGTCCTGACTTTC.

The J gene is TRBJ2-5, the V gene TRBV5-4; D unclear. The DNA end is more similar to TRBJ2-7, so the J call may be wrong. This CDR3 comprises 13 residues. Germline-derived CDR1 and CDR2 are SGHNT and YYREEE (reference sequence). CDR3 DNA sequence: TGTGCCAGCAGCTTCGACGCGAGGTACGAGCAGTACTTC. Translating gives CASSFDARYEQYF.